These 27 T cell receptor beta chains share one sample of origin, sequenced in a study of cytomegalovirus exposure and HLA in healthy donors. It was with 60 Vbeta and 13 Jbeta primers that the PCR ran. The method was immunoSEQ multiplex PCR; TCRdb's version includes in-frame clones alone and lacks a portion of them. This repertoire shows some 150,000 clones, approximately 80% found once; its top ten account for around 4%. Material: PBMCs. All receptors come from a middle-aged man in good health and CMV-seronegative.

The V gene is TRBV6-6, the J gene TRBJ2-1; 7 bases fit TRBD2. The CDR3 extends over 16 amino acids. V lost 6 bases and J lost 2; bases outside the gene matches: 10. Germline loops: CDR1 MNHNY, CDR2 SVGAGI (reference sequence). CDR3: CASSQWGEGPYNEQFF. The CDR3 nucleotides are TGTGCCAGCAGCCAGTGGGGGGAGGGCCCCTACAATGAGCAGTTCTTC.

This clone was found a few times. This chain links TRBV6-6 with TRBJ1-1, with 8 bases lining up with TRBD1. The germline V gene has CDR1 MNHNY and CDR2 SVGAGI (reference sequence). The CDR3 sequence is 12 residues long. Trimming cost V 8 bases and J 1 base; bases outside gene matches: 0. In nucleotides, the CDR3 is TGTGCCAGCGGGACAGGGAACACTGAAGCTTTCTTT. This gives the protein CASGTGNTEAFF.

This clone showed up just once. V is TRBV20-1 and J is TRBJ2-5; D ambiguous. This CDR3 contains 11 residues. Trimming stripped 8 bases from V and 2 bases from J, with 9 bases between. Per germline, CDR1 DFQATT and CDR2 SNEGSKA (reference sequence). The CDR3, as DNA: TGCAGTTCTCGGGTTCAAGAGACCCAGTACTTC. This encodes CSSRVQETQYF.

J is TRBJ2-2 and V is TRBV9; 9 nucleotides match TRBD1. V dropped 4 bases and J dropped 7; count of bases not matched to a gene: 11. The CDR3 has 16 residues. Looked up from germline, CDR1 is SGDLS and CDR2 is YYNGEE. The CDR3 DNA follows: TGTGCCAGCAGCCCCGGGACAGGGATTCAGAACGGGGAGCTGTTTTTT. Translated, it gives CASSPGTGIQNGELFF. The complete variable domain, with remaining parts taken from reference TRBV9 and TRBJ2-2, reads DSGVTQTPKHLITATGQRVTLRCSPRSGDLSVYWYQQSLDQGLQFLIQYYNGEERAKGNILERFSAQQFPDLHSELNLSSLELGDSALYFCASSPGTGIQNGELFFGEGSRLTVL.

The gene calls are TRBV27 and TRBJ2-2, with D possibly matching TRBD1 (6 bases). Germline CDR1 and CDR2: MNHEY and SMNVEV (reference sequence). V lost 5 bases and J 0 bases, leaving 13 bases between the germline ends. CDR3 length: 16 amino acids. This CDR3 is CASSMRQVSNTGELFF. The CDR3, as DNA: TGTGCCAGCAGTATGAGACAGGTCTCGAACACCGGGGAGCTGTTTTTT.

The CDR3 protein is CAWSVGRNQPQHF. CDR3 sequence (DNA): TGTGCCTGGAGTGTAGGGAGGAATCAGCCCCAGCATTTT. This chain uses TRBV30 with TRBJ1-5; D is unclear. Germline CDR1 GTSNPN, CDR2 SVGIG (reference sequence). V gave up 0 bases and J gave up 4 bases, with 7 bases separating them. The CDR3 runs to 13 residues.

The chain recombines TRBV2 with TRBJ1-6, with TRBD1 matching over 9 bases. The germline gives CDR1 SNHLY, CDR2 FYNNEI. The V segment lost 7 bases and the J segment 8 bases; nucleotides outside the gene matches: 9. The CDR3 is 15 amino acids. In nucleotides, the CDR3 is TGTGCCAGCACTCGAGCCGGGACAGGGTATTCACCCCTCCACTTT. Translation: CASTRAGTGYSPLHF.

The chain carries TRBV7-9 and TRBJ2-2; tentatively, D is TRBD1 (6 bases). In germline, CDR1 is SEHNR, CDR2 FQNEAQ (reference sequence). CDR3 length: 18 residues. Trimming removed 0 bases from V and 1 base from J, with 15 bases in between. CDR3 sequence: CASSLAYKDSRNTGELFF. The CDR3 nucleotides read TGTGCCAGCAGCTTAGCATACAAGGACAGTCGGAACACCGGGGAGCTGTTTTTT.

CDR3 in amino acids: CASSLFRGTEAFF. The DNA for the CDR3 is TGTGCCAGCAGCTTGTTCCGGGGTACTGAAGCTTTCTTT. This chain joins TRBV5-6 and TRBJ1-1, with unresolved D. From germline, CDR1 is SGHDT and CDR2 YYEEEE. The CDR3 runs to 13 residues. The V end lost 1 base, the J end lost 5 bases, and 9 bases lay between the germline ends. Full variable domain (rest looked up from reference TRBV5-6 and TRBJ1-1): DAGVTQSPTHLIKTRGQQVTLRCSPKSGHDTVSWYQQALGQGPQFIFQYYEEEERQRGNFPDRFSGHQFPNYSSELNVNALLLGDSALYLCASSLFRGTEAFFGQGTRLTVV.

This chain uses TRBV2 with TRBJ1-2; D unresolved. Germline V lookup: CDR1 SNHLY, CDR2 FYNNEI. V was shortened by 6 bases and J by 4 bases, with 15 bases between the two germline ends. The CDR3 consists of 14 residues. Written as DNA, the CDR3 is TGTGCCAGCAGCTTCGGGGTTGAGGGCTATGGCTACACCTTC. The encoded protein is CASSFGVEGYGYTF.

The chain carries TRBV19 and TRBJ1-1; D call uncertain. The germline V gene encodes CDR1 LNHDA and CDR2 SQIVND (reference sequence). This CDR3 contains 13 residues. With 3 bases removed from V and 1 base from J, the gap between germline ends came to 6 bases. This chain's CDR3 is CASSINKNTEAFF. DNA for the CDR3: TGTGCCAGTAGTATTAACAAGAACACTGAAGCTTTCTTT.

The chain carries TRBV27 and TRBJ1-1, with a weak D call TRBD1 (6 bases). Germline values: CDR1 MNHEY, CDR2 SMNVEV (reference sequence). This CDR3 has 17 residues. V shed 5 bases and J shed 0 bases, with 19 bases lying between them. CDR3 DNA: TGTGCCAGCAGTCTCACAGGGTCCACTTCCATGAACACTGAAGCTTTCTTT. Translated: CASSLTGSTSMNTEAFF.

This clone was detected only a few times. The rearrangement links TRBV5-4 to TRBJ1-2; a possible D gene is TRBD1 (6 bases). CDR3 length equals 14 residues. Trimming took off 0 bases at V and 5 bases at J, with 11 bases between the two ends. The V gene's germline CDR1 is SGHNT and CDR2 YYREEE (reference sequence). The CDR3 nucleotides read TGTGCCAGCAGCTTGGAGGCAGGGGCGTATGGCTACACCTTC. Translation gives CASSLEAGAYGYTF.

The rearrangement uses TRBV12-2 and TRBJ2-7; the D call in the table, TRBD2, was not verified against the DNA. TRBV12-2 is recorded as a pseudogene. The CDR3 is 15 residues long. The CDR3 DNA reads as TGTGCAAGTCGCTTCCCGTCACGCGGCCTGTACGAGCAGTACTTC. It yields the protein CASRFPSRGLYEQYF.

The rearrangement joins TRBV4-1 to TRBJ1-2; TRBD1 is a possible D gene (6 bases). Germline-derived CDR1 and CDR2 are MGHRA and YSYEKL. The ends were cut back, 0 bases at V and 5 bases at J, with 16 bases in the middle. CDR3 length equals 16 residues. CDR3 in amino acids: CASSQDGSAQGYGYTF. The CDR3 DNA follows: TGCGCCAGCAGCCAAGATGGGTCAGCCCAGGGGTATGGCTACACCTTC.

This clone was counted between two and nine times. The rearrangement links TRBV6-1 to TRBJ1-1, with D possibly matching TRBD1 (6 bases). Trimming removed 8 bases at V and 5 bases at J, with 15 bases between. This CDR3 contains 13 residues. Germline V gene lookup returns CDR1 MNHNS and CDR2 SASEGT. CDR3 sequence (DNA): TGTGCCAGCCTCACAGGGTTGGGGACTGAAGCTTTCTTT. Translating it yields CASLTGLGTEAFF.

The table lists this clone with a count of one. The chain joins TRBV5-8 to TRBJ1-4; a weak D match, TRBD1 (6 bases). CDR1 and CDR2 (germline): SGHTS, YDEGEE. This CDR3 is 15 amino acids long. With 4 bases removed from V and 8 bases from J, the gap between germline ends came to 18 bases. The CDR3 sequence is CASSHRTAPGEKLFF. Written as DNA, the CDR3 is TGTGCCAGCAGCCATCGGACAGCACCCGGCGAAAAACTGTTTTTT.

The chain couples TRBV30 to TRBJ1-4; the D gene is possibly TRBD1 (5 bases). Germline CDR1 GTSNPN, CDR2 SVGIG (reference sequence). The CDR3 consists of 14 residues. V lost 2 bases and J lost 4, with 11 bases in between. Here the CDR3 DNA reads TGTGCCTGGAGTAGAAGACAGAATAATGAAAAACTGTTTTTT. Translation gives CAWSRRQNNEKLFF. Filled out from reference TRBV30 and TRBJ1-4, the complete variable domain reads SQTIHQWPATLVQPVGSPLSLECTVEGTSNPNLYWYRQAAGRGLQLLFYSVGIGQISSEVPQNLSASRPQDRQFILSSKKLLLSDSGFYLCAWSRRQNNEKLFFGSGTQLSVL.

This chain links TRBV4-1 with TRBJ2-3, with 8 bases identical to TRBD2. From germline, CDR1 is MGHRA and CDR2 YSYEKL. The CDR3 loop spans 14 amino acids. The V gene end was trimmed by 0 bases and the J gene end by 11 bases; junction bases not matched to a gene: 7. CDR3 loop: CASSQEDGGRLQYF. The CDR3 nucleotides read TGCGCCAGCAGCCAAGAAGACGGCGGGAGGTTGCAGTATTTT.

The chain is built from TRBV9 and TRBJ2-1; D uncertain. This CDR3 region has 13 residues. Germline V gives CDR1 SGDLS, CDR2 YYNGEE. V gave up 3 bases and J gave up 7 bases, with 11 bases separating them. The DNA for the CDR3 is TGTGCCAGCAGCGATGACCGCGGAAATGAGCAGTTCTTC. Its protein product is CASSDDRGNEQFF.

This chain joins TRBV4-2 and TRBJ2-1, with 8 nucleotides matching TRBD2. The CDR3 is 16 amino acids. Unmatched junction bases numbered 7, after V lost 3 bases and J lost 3 bases. Germline V gene data show CDR1 as LGHNA and CDR2 as YNFKEQ. CDR3 sequence (DNA): TGTGCCAGCAGCCAGGGAAGCGGGGGACTCTACAATGAGCAGTTCTTC. It is translated as CASSQGSGGLYNEQFF.

The chain is built from TRBV4-3 and TRBJ2-2; tentatively, D is TRBD2 (5 bases). With 0 bases removed from V and 8 bases from J, the gap between germline ends came to 10 bases. The CDR3 consists of 14 residues. CDR1 is LGHNA, CDR2 YSLEER, per germline. CDR3 in amino acids: CASSQDELVGELFF. DNA of the CDR3: TGCGCCAGCAGCCAAGACGAACTAGTAGGGGAGCTGTTTTTT.

CDR3 region: CASSEAPGGARTQYF. The CDR3, as DNA: TGTGCCAGCAGTGAAGCCCCGGGAGGGGCGCGGACCCAGTACTTC. The V and J genes are TRBV6-1 and TRBJ2-5; 8 bases are a match to TRBD2. V dropped 0 bases and J dropped 7; count of bases not matched to a gene: 7. The germline gives CDR1 MNHNS, CDR2 SASEGT. The CDR3 extends over 15 amino acids.

V and J are TRBV25-1 and TRBJ1-2; 10 bases line up with TRBD1. This CDR3 is 12 amino acids long. CDR1 is MGHDK, CDR2 SYGVNS, per germline. The V gene end was trimmed by 7 bases and the J gene end by 7 bases; junction bases not matched to a gene: 3. CDR3 region: CASTGTGAGYTF. In DNA form, the CDR3 reads TGTGCCAGCACCGGGACAGGGGCTGGCTACACCTTC.

This clone was counted a single time. This chain joins TRBV7-9 and TRBJ2-2, with D unclear. This CDR3 is 16 amino acids long. V lost 1 base and J 3 bases, leaving 12 bases between the germline ends. The germline CDR1 and CDR2 sequences are SEHNR and FQNEAQ (reference sequence). The CDR3, as DNA: TGTGCCAGCAGCTTAGTCGTGTTGGCGGACACCGGGGAGCTGTTTTTT. Translating gives CASSLVVLADTGELFF.

The chain couples TRBV11-2 to TRBJ2-7, with a possible D match to TRBD1 (6 bases). Looked up from germline, CDR1 is SGHAT and CDR2 is FQNNGV. Trimming removed 6 bases from V and 0 bases from J, with 12 bases in between. This CDR3 region has 14 residues. In nucleotides, the CDR3 is TGTGCCAGCAGAGAGAGACAGGACTCCTACGAGCAGTACTTC. Translation gives CASRERQDSYEQYF. The full variable domain, rest sourced from reference TRBV11-2 and TRBJ2-7, is EAGVAQSPRYKIIEKRQSVAFWCNPISGHATLYWYQQILGQGPKLLIQFQNNGVVDDSQLPKDRFSAERLKGVDSTLKIQPAKLEDSAVYLCASRERQDSYEQYFGPGTRLTVT.

Points on this clone: A junction boundary mismatches the germline segment, possibly from a read error. The chain recombines TRBV7-7 with TRBJ2-2; 9 bases line up with TRBD1. Germline V gives CDR1 SSHAT, CDR2 FNYEAQ (reference sequence). The CDR3 is 15 residues long. In nucleotides, the CDR3 is TGTGCTAGCAGCTCCGGGACAGGGCGGACCGGGGAGCTGTTTTTT. This translates into CASSSGTGRTGELFF.